This T cell receptor beta chain was captured in a study of blood T cell repertoires in COVID-19. Trimming pared 1 base from V and 5 bases from J, leaving 14 bases between. CDR3 length: 15 residues. CDR1 is MNHNS and CDR2 is SASEGT in the germline V gene. The assay was immunoSEQ multiplex PCR, and TCRdb's table has in-frame clones only and misses some. Among a few hundred thousand clones, 85% were seen once, and the ten largest hold roughly 3.6%. The V call is TRBV6-1, the J call TRBJ1-2, with D possibly TRBD1 on 6 matching bases. The sample comprised peripheral blood. The clonotype comes from a woman aged 18-29 years with acute or convalescent COVID-19. The CDR3 bases are TGTGCCAGCAGTGAAGGGACAGCCCGTGGGTATGGCTACACCTTC. This encodes CASSEGTARGYGYTF.